This entry lists 31 T cell receptor beta chains sequenced from one sample in a study of blood T cell repertoires in COVID-19. Assay: immunoSEQ multiplex PCR; the TCRdb copy retains only in-frame clones and omits some. The sample has some 180,000 clones; roughly four fifths are singletons. Sample: peripheral blood. All receptors come from a man in his 70s with active or convalescent COVID-19.

J is TRBJ1-4 and V is TRBV18; no clear D gene. Germline lookup yields CDR1 KGHSH and CDR2 LQKENI. The CDR3 covers 13 residues. V was shortened by 1 base and J by 14 bases, with 14 bases between the two germline ends. The CDR3 reads CASSPRDLSGLFF. CDR3 bases: TGTGCCAGCTCACCACGGGATCTTAGCGGGCTGTTTTTT.

The chain carries TRBV13 and TRBJ1-4; TRBD1 agrees at 7 bases. This CDR3 has 13 amino acids. After removal of 5 bases from V and 5 bases from J, the junction contained 2 bases not matched to a gene. CDR1 is PRHDT, CDR2 FYEKMQ, per germline (reference sequence). CDR3 sequence (DNA): TGTGCCAGCAGCCGGGACAGAAATGAAAAACTGTTTTTT. It is translated as CASSRDRNEKLFF. Full variable domain (missing parts from reference TRBV13 and TRBJ1-4): AAGVIQSPRHLIKEKRETATLKCYPIPRHDTVYWYQQGPGQDPQFLISFYEKMQSDKGSIPDRFSAQQFSDYHSELNMSSLELGDSALYFCASSRDRNEKLFFGSGTQLSVL.

V and J are TRBV11-2 and TRBJ2-5, with 14 nucleotides matching TRBD2. Trimming took 2 bases from V and 5 from J; bases not matched to a gene: 13. This CDR3 contains 19 residues. Germline lookup yields CDR1 SGHAT and CDR2 FQNNGV. The CDR3 region is CASSLRETSGRAEGETQYF. The CDR3 bases are TGTGCCAGCAGCTTAAGGGAGACTAGCGGGAGGGCCGAGGGTGAGACCCAGTACTTC.

The chain couples TRBV4-3 to TRBJ2-5; 8 bases are a match to TRBD2. Germline CDR1 LGHNA, CDR2 YSLEER. V was clipped by 0 bases and J by 5 bases; unmatched bases: 11. The CDR3 runs to 17 residues. CDR3 bases: TGCGCCAGCAGCCAAGAGATTTCCGGGAGGGCCTATGAGACCCAGTACTTC. This codes for CASSQEISGRAYETQYF.

The genes are TRBV5-4 and TRBJ2-1, with 8 positions matching TRBD1. Losses at the gene ends were 4 bases for V and 7 bases for J; bases not matched to a gene: 7. CDR3 length equals 14 residues. Germline CDR1 and CDR2: SGHNT and YYREEE (reference sequence). CDR3 in amino acids: CASSPTGVANEQFF. In DNA form, the CDR3 reads TGTGCCAGCAGCCCGACAGGGGTTGCTAATGAGCAGTTCTTC.

The V and J genes are TRBV24-1 and TRBJ1-5; the match to TRBD1 covers 10 bases. CDR3 length equals 15 residues. The V gene's germline CDR1 is KGHDR and CDR2 SFDVKD. Trimming took 3 bases from V and 4 from J; bases not matched to a gene: 2. The CDR3 nucleotides are TGTGCCACCAGTGATCCGGGACAGGGGAATCAGCCCCAGCATTTT. Translating it yields CATSDPGQGNQPQHF.

The chain has TRBV28 and TRBJ1-1, with 8 bases identical to TRBD1. The V gene end was trimmed by 5 bases and the J gene end by 5 bases; junction bases not matched to a gene: 10. CDR1 and CDR2 (germline): MDHEN, SYDVKM. The CDR3 is 15 residues long. CDR3 sequence: CASSTEQGEGTEAFF. For the CDR3, the DNA is TGTGCCAGCAGTACTGAACAGGGGGAGGGAACTGAAGCTTTCTTT. Using reference TRBV28 and TRBJ1-1 for the parts outside the CDR3, the full variable domain is DVKVTQSSRYLVKRTGEKVFLECVQDMDHENMFWYRQDPGLGLRLIYFSYDVKMKEKGDIPEGYSVSREKKERFSLILESASTNQTSMYLCASSTEQGEGTEAFFGQGTRLTVV.

V gene TRBV5-4 combines with J gene TRBJ2-3; the D gene is possibly TRBD1 (6 bases). CDR1 SGHNT and CDR2 YYREEE come from the germline V gene (reference sequence). The CDR3 is 16 amino acids. Trimming took off 5 bases at V and 0 bases at J, with 16 bases between the two ends. CDR3 sequence: CASRPDRTISTDTQYF. CDR3 bases: TGTGCCAGCAGACCGGACAGAACAATTAGCACAGATACGCAGTATTTT.

The chain couples TRBV28 to TRBJ1-1, with unresolved D. Germline CDR1 is MDHEN and CDR2 is SYDVKM. The CDR3 runs to 15 residues. V lost 2 bases and J lost 4, with 14 bases in between. This chain's CDR3 is CASSLPRLGSTEAFF. DNA for the CDR3: TGTGCCAGCAGTTTACCGCGGCTAGGGAGCACTGAAGCTTTCTTT.

The chain recombines TRBV15 with TRBJ2-1, with 9 bases aligning to TRBD2. Trimming cost V 0 bases and J 5 bases; bases outside gene matches: 5. The CDR3 sequence is 16 residues long. Germline assignment: CDR1 LNHNV and CDR2 YYDKDF (reference sequence). The CDR3 region is CATSRDLVAGDNEQFF. In nucleotides, the CDR3 is TGTGCCACCAGCAGAGATTTAGTAGCGGGAGACAATGAGCAGTTCTTC.

This clone has more than one count but fewer than ten. V usage is TRBV18 and J usage is TRBJ1-2; D is possibly TRBD1 (6 bases). The V gene lost 6 bases and the J gene lost 8 bases, with 25 bases spanning the gap. Germline V gene lookup returns CDR1 KGHSH and CDR2 LQKENI. The CDR3 has 16 residues. This CDR3 is CASSPANRAGDAGYTF. CDR3 in DNA: TGTGCCAGCTCCCCCGCAAACAGGGCTGGCGACGCGGGCTACACCTTC.

V and J are TRBV30 and TRBJ1-4, with a weak D call TRBD1 (6 bases). The V gene lost 2 bases and the J gene lost 5 bases, with 15 bases spanning the gap. CDR1 GTSNPN and CDR2 SVGIG come from the germline V gene (reference sequence). CDR3 size: 15 residues. DNA of the CDR3: TGTGCCTGGAGTTCACCACGGGGGGCGAATGAAAAACTGTTTTTT. It specifies CAWSSPRGANEKLFF.

The chain recombines TRBV2 with TRBJ2-1, with 12 bases fitting TRBD2. The CDR3 has 15 amino acids. Trimming removed 5 bases from V and 2 bases from J; junction bases left unmatched: 1. Germline CDR1 is SNHLY and CDR2 is FYNNEI. CDR3 DNA: TGTGCCAGCAGTTCTAGCGGGAGGGCCTACAATGAGCAGTTCTTC. Its translation: CASSSSGRAYNEQFF. Full variable domain (remainder filled in from reference TRBV2 and TRBJ2-1): EPEVTQTPSHQVTQMGQEVILRCVPISNHLYFYWYRQILGQKVEFLVSFYNNEISEKSEIFDDQFSVERPDGSNFTLKIRSTKLEDSAMYFCASSSSGRAYNEQFFGPGTRLTVL.

A single count supports this clone. This sequence joins TRBV5-1 and TRBJ2-1; D gene uncertain. Germline CDR1 SGHRS, CDR2 YFSETQ. The CDR3 is 14 amino acids. Trimming removed 0 bases at V and 4 bases at J, with 8 bases between. This chain's CDR3 is CASSLDSEYNEQFF. In DNA form, the CDR3 reads TGCGCCAGCAGCTTGGATTCAGAATACAATGAGCAGTTCTTC.

This chain connects TRBV10-3 to TRBJ2-3, with 12 bases aligning to TRBD2. There are 17 residues in the CDR3. From germline, CDR1 is ENHRY and CDR2 SYGVKD. Trimming cost V 3 bases and J 8 bases; bases outside gene matches: 12. The CDR3 region is CAISDLLAGGPQGTQYF. Written as DNA, the CDR3 is TGTGCCATCAGTGACCTACTAGCGGGGGGACCCCAAGGTACGCAGTATTTT.

J is TRBJ1-2 and V is TRBV6-5, with TRBD1 matching over 8 bases. The CDR3 has 13 residues. Losses at the gene ends were 5 bases for V and 3 bases for J; bases not matched to a gene: 2. Germline CDR1 is MNHEY and CDR2 is SVGAGI. For the CDR3, the DNA is TGTGCCAGCAGTCGGGACAGGTACTATGGCTACACCTTC. Amino acid sequence: CASSRDRYYGYTF.

V and J are TRBV27 and TRBJ2-4; 10 bases align to TRBD1. V lost 8 bases, J lost 6 bases, and 10 bases stayed unmatched. Per germline, CDR1 MNHEY and CDR2 SMNVEV (reference sequence). The CDR3 consists of 15 residues. CDR3 coding DNA: TGTGCCAGCCGCCAAAGGACAGGGGGGACAAACATTCAGTACTTC. It is translated as CASRQRTGGTNIQYF.

The chain is built from TRBV7-8 and TRBJ2-1; 8 nucleotides line up with TRBD2. V shed 5 bases, J shed 1 base, and the junction held 7 bases outside the gene matches. There are 16 residues in the CDR3. Germline-derived CDR1 and CDR2 are SGHVS and FQNEAQ. The CDR3 is CASSRTSGVSYNEQFF. CDR3 sequence (DNA): TGTGCCAGCAGCCGAACTAGCGGCGTTTCCTACAATGAGCAGTTCTTC.

This CDR3 is CASSVVREVSGANVLTF. Written as DNA, the CDR3 is TGTGCCAGCAGTGTGGTCAGGGAAGTATCGGGGGCCAACGTCCTGACTTTC. The V and J genes are TRBV7-8 and TRBJ2-6, with D perhaps TRBD1 (5 bases). Trimming took 6 bases from V and 4 from J, leaving 19 bases between them. CDR3 size: 17 residues. CDR1 and CDR2 (germline): SGHVS, FQNEAQ.

This clone was detected a few times. This chain joins TRBV29-1 and TRBJ2-2; D might be TRBD1 (7 bases). The CDR3 spans 14 residues. Germline CDR1 SQVTM, CDR2 ANQGSEA. Deletions cut 0 bases from V and 6 bases from J, with 11 bases between. The CDR3 sequence is CSVEDSRGAGELFF. The CDR3 coding sequence is TGCAGCGTTGAAGATTCCAGGGGGGCCGGGGAGCTGTTTTTT.

This chain connects TRBV28 to TRBJ1-2, with 7 bases lining up with TRBD1. The V and J ends lost 4 bases and 8 bases, in that order; junction bases with no gene match: 13. The CDR3 length is 15 residues. In germline, CDR1 is MDHEN, CDR2 SYDVKM. CDR3 in DNA: TGTGCCAGCAGTTACCTAGACAGGGAACAGTCGGGCTACACCTTC. As protein: CASSYLDREQSGYTF.

CDR3 nucleotides: TGTGCCAGCAGTTTACCCTTGTACGCGACAGGGGGCTCTAGCAATCAGCCCCAGCATTTT. It codes for CASSLPLYATGGSSNQPQHF. The chain carries TRBV28 and TRBJ1-5, with 10 bases aligning to TRBD1. Losses at the gene ends were 2 bases for V and 0 bases for J; bases not matched to a gene: 13. The CDR3 loop spans 20 amino acids. Germline V lookup: CDR1 MDHEN, CDR2 SYDVKM.

The rearrangement uses TRBV7-9 and TRBJ1-4, with TRBD1 matching over 7 bases. From germline, CDR1 is SEHNR and CDR2 FQNEAQ (reference sequence). This CDR3 has 17 residues. V lost 2 bases to trimming and J lost 7 bases; unmatched junction nucleotides: 13. CDR3 in amino acids: CASSLSKGAQAGEKLFF. The CDR3 nucleotides read TGTGCCAGCAGCTTATCAAAGGGGGCGCAGGCTGGTGAAAAACTGTTTTTT.

The gene calls are TRBV2 and TRBJ1-2; D unresolved. Germline lookup yields CDR1 SNHLY and CDR2 FYNNEI. The germline V and J ends were trimmed by 2 bases and 3 bases, with 10 bases remaining between them. This CDR3 comprises 14 residues. The CDR3, as DNA: TGTGCCAGCAGTGAACAGGCAGGCGACTATGGCTACACCTTC. Its protein product is CASSEQAGDYGYTF.

This chain links TRBV6-5 with TRBJ2-4, with TRBD2 matching 7 bases. This CDR3 contains 13 residues. Germline CDR1 reads MNHEY; CDR2 reads SVGAGI. V gave up 10 bases and J gave up 2 bases; unmatched junction bases: 5. The CDR3 sequence is CATLLATKNIQYF. CDR3 nucleotides: TGTGCCACTTTACTAGCGACCAAAAACATTCAGTACTTC.

J is TRBJ1-6 and V is TRBV5-4; TRBD1 aligns across 8 bases. CDR1 and CDR2 from the germline V gene are SGHNT and YYREEE (reference sequence). J gave up 6 bases and V 0 bases, and 5 bases lay outside the gene matches. The CDR3 contains 16 residues. DNA of the CDR3: TGTGCCAGCAGCTTGGGCAGGGGGCCCTCTAATTCACCCCTCCACTTT. Translation gives CASSLGRGPSNSPLHF.

The rearrangement uses TRBV7-3 and TRBJ1-2, with TRBD1 matching 9 bases. The CDR3 runs to 16 residues. Trimming cost V 4 bases and J 8 bases; bases outside gene matches: 14. CDR1 is SGHTA, CDR2 FQGTGA, per germline. This chain's CDR3 is CASSSYPGQGKGGYTF. CDR3 nucleotide sequence: TGTGCCAGCAGCTCATATCCGGGACAGGGAAAGGGAGGCTACACCTTC.

This chain connects TRBV28 to TRBJ1-5; the match to TRBD1 covers 9 bases. With 7 bases clipped from V and 5 bases from J, the junction kept 3 bases outside the gene matches. The CDR3 is 13 residues long. Germline V CDR1 and CDR2: MDHEN, SYDVKM. The CDR3 DNA follows: TGTGCCAGCACCACAGGGGGCCATCAGCCCCAGCATTTT. This translates into CASTTGGHQPQHF. Looking up the rest from reference TRBV28 and TRBJ1-5 gives the full variable domain: DVKVTQSSRYLVKRTGEKVFLECVQDMDHENMFWYRQDPGLGLRLIYFSYDVKMKEKGDIPEGYSVSREKKERFSLILESASTNQTSMYLCASTTGGHQPQHFGDGTRLSIL.

This clone has only one observation. The V gene is TRBV7-3, the J gene TRBJ2-3; D gene uncertain. The germline V and J ends were trimmed by 1 base and 5 bases, with 7 bases remaining between them. CDR1 SGHTA and CDR2 FQGTGA come from the germline V gene. This CDR3 is 13 amino acids long. Written as DNA, the CDR3 is TGTGCCAGCAGCTTAATCCCGGGAGATACGCAGTATTTT. It is translated as CASSLIPGDTQYF.

The chain is built from TRBV7-2 and TRBJ1-5; a possible D gene is TRBD1 (5 bases). Germline V lookup: CDR1 SGHTA, CDR2 FQGNSA. The V end lost 4 bases, the J end lost 7 bases, and 17 bases lay between the germline ends. This CDR3 is built from 15 residues. Here the CDR3 DNA reads TGTGCCAGCAGCTCTCCCGGGGGGATGGGACAGCCCCAGCATTTT. Protein product: CASSSPGGMGQPQHF.

The rearrangement uses TRBV12-3 or TRBV12-4 and TRBJ2-1; no definite D call. This CDR3 has 11 residues. Trimming removed 7 bases at V and 7 bases at J, with 8 bases between. CDR3 in amino acids: CASTYLNEQFF. CDR3 bases: TGTGCCAGCACCTACTTGAATGAGCAGTTCTTC.